This TCR beta chain came from a study of regulatory T cells in long-lasting Graves disease. Construction of TCR beta libraries relied on iRepertoire HTBI primers and on Arm-PCR targeting CDR3 regions. TCRdb passed the multiplex PCR reads through MiXCR, listing each CDR3 protein once. The sample carries some 410,000 distinct CDR3 sequences, about a sixth recorded once. Regarding the study as a whole: Thyroid tissue went unstudied; only peripheral blood was examined.

This clonotype was observed at least ten times. Its antigen remains unidentified. This CDR3 is 19 amino acids long. Trimming pared 1 base from V and 0 bases from J, leaving 21 bases between. Germline-derived CDR1 and CDR2 are SGHAT and FQNNGV. The sample's time point: newly diagnosed GD, antithyroid drugs for less than 3 months. Following extraction of RNA from PBMCs, that RNA was used to make the TCR library. This sample was also put to use in a study of T cells in Graves' hyperthyroidism and ophthalmopathy.

The clonotype originates from a woman aged 25 to 39 with Graves disease. Source: peripheral blood mononuclear cells (PBMCs), taken at new diagnosis, from a patient treated with antithyroid drugs. The genes are TRBV11-2 and TRBJ1-1, with no clear D. CDR3 residues: CASSLAYQASRPMNTEAFF. Here the CDR3 DNA reads TGTGCCAGCAGCTTAGCTTATCAAGCCTCCCGTCCCATGAACACTGAAGCTTTCTTT.